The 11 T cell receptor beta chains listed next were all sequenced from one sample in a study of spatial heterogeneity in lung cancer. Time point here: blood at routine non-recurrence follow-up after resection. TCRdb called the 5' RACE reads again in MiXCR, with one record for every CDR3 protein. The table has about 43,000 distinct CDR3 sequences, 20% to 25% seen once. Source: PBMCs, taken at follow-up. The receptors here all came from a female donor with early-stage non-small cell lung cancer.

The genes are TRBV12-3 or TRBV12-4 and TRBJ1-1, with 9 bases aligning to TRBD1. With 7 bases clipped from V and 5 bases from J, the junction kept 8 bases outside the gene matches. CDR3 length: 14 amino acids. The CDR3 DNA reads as TGTGCCAGCAACCTACAGGGGGCATTGACTGAAGCTTTCTTT. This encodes CASNLQGALTEAFF.

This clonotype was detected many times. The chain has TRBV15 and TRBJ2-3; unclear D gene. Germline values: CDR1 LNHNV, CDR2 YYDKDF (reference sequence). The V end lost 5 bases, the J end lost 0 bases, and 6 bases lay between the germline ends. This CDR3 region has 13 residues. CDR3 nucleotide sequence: TGTGCCACCAGCTACGAGAGCACAGATACGCAGTATTTT. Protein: CATSYESTDTQYF.

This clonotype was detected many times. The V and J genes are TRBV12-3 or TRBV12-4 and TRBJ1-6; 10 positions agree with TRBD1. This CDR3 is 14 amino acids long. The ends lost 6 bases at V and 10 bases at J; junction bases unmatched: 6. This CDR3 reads CASSYGQGESPLHF. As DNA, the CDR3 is TGTGCCAGCAGCTACGGACAGGGGGAATCACCCCTCCACTTT.

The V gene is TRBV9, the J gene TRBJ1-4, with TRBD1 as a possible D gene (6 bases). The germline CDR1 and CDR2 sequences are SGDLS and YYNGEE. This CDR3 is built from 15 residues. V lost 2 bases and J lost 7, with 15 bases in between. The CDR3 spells CASSVTGIQGEKLFF. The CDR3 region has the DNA TGTGCCAGCAGCGTCACAGGGATTCAGGGTGAAAAACTGTTTTTT.

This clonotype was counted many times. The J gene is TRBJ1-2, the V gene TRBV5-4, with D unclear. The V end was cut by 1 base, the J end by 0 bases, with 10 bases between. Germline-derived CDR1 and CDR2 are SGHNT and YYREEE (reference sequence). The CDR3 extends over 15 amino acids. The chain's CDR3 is CASSLYRLANYGYTF. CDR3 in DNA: TGTGCCAGCAGCTTGTACCGTCTGGCTAACTATGGCTACACCTTC.

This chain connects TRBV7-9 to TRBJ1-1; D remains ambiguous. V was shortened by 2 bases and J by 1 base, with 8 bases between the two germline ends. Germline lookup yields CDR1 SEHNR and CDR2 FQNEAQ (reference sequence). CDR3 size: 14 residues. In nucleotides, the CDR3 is TGTGCCAGCAGCTTAACGGGTAAGAACACTGAAGCTTTCTTT. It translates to CASSLTGKNTEAFF.

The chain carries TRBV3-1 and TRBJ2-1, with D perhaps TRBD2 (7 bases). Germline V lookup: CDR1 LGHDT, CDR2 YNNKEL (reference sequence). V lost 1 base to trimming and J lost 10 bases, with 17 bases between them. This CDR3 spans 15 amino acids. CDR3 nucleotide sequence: TGTGCCAGCAGCCAAGCCCTAAGCGGGACAAGGGAGCAGTTCTTC. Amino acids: CASSQALSGTREQFF.

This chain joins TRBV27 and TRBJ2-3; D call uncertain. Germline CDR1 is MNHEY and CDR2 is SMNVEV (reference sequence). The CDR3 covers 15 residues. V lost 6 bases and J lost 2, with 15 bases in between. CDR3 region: CASRSLRKVTDTQYF. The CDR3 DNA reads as TGTGCCAGCAGATCCCTGCGGAAGGTCACAGATACGCAGTATTTT.

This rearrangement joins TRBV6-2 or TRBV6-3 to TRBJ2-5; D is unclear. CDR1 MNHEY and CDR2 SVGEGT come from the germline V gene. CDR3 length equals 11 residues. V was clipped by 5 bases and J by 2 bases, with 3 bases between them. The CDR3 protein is CASSRQETQYF. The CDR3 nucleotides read TGTGCCAGCAGTAGACAAGAGACCCAGTACTTC.

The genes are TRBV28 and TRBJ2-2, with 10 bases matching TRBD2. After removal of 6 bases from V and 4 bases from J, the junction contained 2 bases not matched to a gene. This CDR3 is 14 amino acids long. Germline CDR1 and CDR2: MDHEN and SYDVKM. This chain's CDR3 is CASRPSGSTGELFF. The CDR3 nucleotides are TGTGCCAGCAGGCCTAGCGGGAGCACCGGGGAGCTGTTTTTT.

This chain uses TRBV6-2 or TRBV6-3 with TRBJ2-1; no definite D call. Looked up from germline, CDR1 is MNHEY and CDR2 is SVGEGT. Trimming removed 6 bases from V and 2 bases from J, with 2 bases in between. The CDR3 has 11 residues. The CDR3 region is CASSTYNEQFF. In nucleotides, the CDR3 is TGTGCCAGCAGCACCTACAATGAGCAGTTCTTC.